These T cell receptor beta chains were read from a single sample in a study of blood T cell repertoires in COVID-19. Some clones are missing from TCRdb's copy, which holds only in-frame ones; the method was immunoSEQ multiplex PCR. The table shows nearly 250,000 clones, with roughly four fifths occurring only once. Specimen: peripheral blood. These TCRs come from a woman aged 80 or over with acute or convalescent COVID-19. The CDR3 runs from the conserved cysteine through the conserved F or W. D genes are given only for firm matches. Only part of the rows carry a size: once, few, many, or a class if the clone is expanded.

>TRBJ1-1|NA|NA|TRBV5-1
TGCGCCAGCAGCTTGGAGGGACACGGGAACACTGAAGCTTTCTTT
CASSLEGHGNTEAFF
>TRBJ2-7|NA|NA|TRBV3-1/TRBV3-2
TGTGCCAGCAGCCTATCGGTTAGGGGGGAGCAGTACTTC
CASSLSVRGEQYF
>TRBJ2-3|NA|NA|TRBV6-2/TRBV6-3
TGTGCCAGCAGTCACACAGATACGCAGTATTTT
CASSHTDTQYF
>TRBJ2-3|NA|TRBD1|TRBV4-1
TGCGCCAGCAGCCGAGGACAGGACAACACAGATACGCAGTATTTT
CASSRGQDNTDTQYF
>TRBJ1-1|NA|NA|TRBV11-2
TGTGCCAGCAGCCCTACCCGGGGGGGGGCGCGGACTGAAGCTTTCTTT
CASSPTRGGARTEAFF
>TRBJ2-3|NA|TRBD2|TRBV12-5
TGTGCTAGTGGTTCAAGGGCTAGCGGGGACGATACGCAGTATTTT
CASGSRASGDDTQYF
>TRBJ2-2|NA|TRBD2|TRBV5-1
TGCGCCAGCAGCATGGAACTAGCGGGCCCCGGGGAGCTGTTTTTT
CASSMELAGPGELFF
>TRBJ2-7|NA|TRBD1|TRBV2
TGTGCCAGCAGCCCGACAGGGCCATACTACGAGCAGTACTTC
CASSPTGPYYEQYF
>TRBJ2-2|NA|NA|TRBV9
TGTGCCAGCAGCGTAGCCTTAACCGGGGCCGGGGAGCTGTTTTTT
CASSVALTGAGELFF
>TRBJ1-2|NA|TRBD1|TRBV2
TGTGCCAGCAGCCGGACAGGGACATATGGCTACACCTTC
CASSRTGTYGYTF
>TRBJ1-4|NA|NA|TRBV18
TGTGCCAGCTCATCGCCAGATGAAAAACTGTTTTTT
CASSSPDEKLFF
>TRBJ1-1|NA|TRBD1|TRBV6-2/TRBV6-3
TGTGCCAGCAGCGCCGGGACAGGGGGCATCGGGGCTTTCTTT
CASSAGTGGIGAFF
>TRBJ2-5|NA|NA|TRBV29-1
TGCAGCGTTGGAGGGACAAGAAATGACCAGTACTTC
CSVGGTRNDQYF
>TRBJ2-5|NA|NA|TRBV7-2
TGTGCCAGCAGCCCGGATAGGGGGATCTCGACCCAGTACTTC
CASSPDRGISTQYF
>TRBJ1-3|NA|NA|TRBV29-1
TGCAGCGGGAAACAGGGAGCTGGAAACACCATATATTTT
CSGKQGAGNTIYF
>TRBJ1-1|many|TRBD1|TRBV7-9
TGTGCCAGCAGCCCAAACCGGGACAGGGCGCCTGAAGCTTTCTTT
CASSPNRDRAPEAFF
>TRBJ1-2|NA|NA|TRBV7-9
TGTGCCAGCAGCTGGGAGTATGGCTACACCTTC
CASSWEYGYTF
>TRBJ1-2|few|TRBD1|TRBV2
TGTGCCAGCAGGGGACAGGGCTACTATGGCTACACCTTC
CASRGQGYYGYTF
>TRBJ2-1|NA|NA|TRBV28
TGTGCCAGCAGGAGGTACAATGAGCAGTTCTTC
CASRRYNEQFF
>TRBJ1-2|NA|TRBD1|TRBV9
TGTGCCAGCAGCGTGATCTCCGGGACAGGGGGCAGATATGGCTACACCTTC
CASSVISGTGGRYGYTF
>TRBJ1-1|few|NA|TRBV9
TGTGCCAGCAGCGTAGGGCCAGGGCCCATGAACACTGAAGCTTTCTTT
CASSVGPGPMNTEAFF
>TRBJ2-1|NA|TRBD1|TRBV28
TGTGCCAGCAGTTTCAACAGGGGGAGCTCCTACAATGAGCAGTTCTTC
CASSFNRGSSYNEQFF
>TRBJ2-3|NA|TRBD2|TRBV7-2
TGTGCCAGCAGCCCAGCGGGGGGGGGAACAGATACGCAGTATTTT
CASSPAGGGTDTQYF
>TRBJ2-7|NA|TRBD1|TRBV4-1
TGCGCCAGCAGCCAAGTAGGGCCGTCAGGGGGCTCCTACGAGCAGTACTTC
CASSQVGPSGGSYEQYF
>TRBJ1-2|NA|NA|TRBV28
TGTGCCAGCAGTTTAGTCGGGTCCAACTATGGCTACACCTTC
CASSLVGSNYGYTF
>TRBJ2-1|NA|NA|TRBV27
TGTGCCAGCAGCCCGATATCCGGCAGGGGACCCTACAATGAGCAGTTCTTC
CASSPISGRGPYNEQFF
>TRBJ2-7|NA|NA|TRBV3-1/TRBV3-2
TGTGCCAGCAGCCCGCGTCATCAAAATCCTACAGGTTCCTACGAGCAGTACTTC
CASSPRHQNPTGSYEQYF
>TRBJ2-5|few|TRBD1|TRBV5-1
TGCGCCAGCAGCCGGGGACAGCAAGAGACCCAGTACTTC
CASSRGQQETQYF
>TRBJ2-4|NA|TRBD1|TRBV24-1
TGTGCCACCAGTCGGGACAGGCCGTTTCTAGCCAAAAACATTCAGTACTTC
CATSRDRPFLAKNIQYF
>TRBJ1-5|NA|NA|TRBV27
TGTGCCAGCAGGGAGGATGCCAATCAGCCCCAGCATTTT
CASREDANQPQHF
>TRBJ2-4|NA|TRBD2|TRBV4-1
TGCGCCAGCAGCCAAGATGTTAGGTCGGGGGGATGGGGCATTCAGTACTTC
CASSQDVRSGGWGIQYF
>TRBJ2-3|NA|NA|TRBV7-2
TGTGCCAGCAGCCCCCCAGGTTTGGATACGCAGTATTTT
CASSPPGLDTQYF
>TRBJ2-1|NA|TRBD1|TRBV5-1
TGCGCCAGCAGCTTGGTGCAGGGGGCGGCCTACAATGAGCAGTTCTTC
CASSLVQGAAYNEQFF
>TRBJ2-2|once|NA|TRBV18
TGTGCCAGCTCACCAAGGAGCGCGAACACCGGGGAGCTGTTTTTT
CASSPRSANTGELFF
>TRBJ2-1|NA|NA|TRBV18
TGTGCCAGCTCACCAGGGTCTCCGGGTGGCAATGAGCAGTTCTTC
CASSPGSPGGNEQFF